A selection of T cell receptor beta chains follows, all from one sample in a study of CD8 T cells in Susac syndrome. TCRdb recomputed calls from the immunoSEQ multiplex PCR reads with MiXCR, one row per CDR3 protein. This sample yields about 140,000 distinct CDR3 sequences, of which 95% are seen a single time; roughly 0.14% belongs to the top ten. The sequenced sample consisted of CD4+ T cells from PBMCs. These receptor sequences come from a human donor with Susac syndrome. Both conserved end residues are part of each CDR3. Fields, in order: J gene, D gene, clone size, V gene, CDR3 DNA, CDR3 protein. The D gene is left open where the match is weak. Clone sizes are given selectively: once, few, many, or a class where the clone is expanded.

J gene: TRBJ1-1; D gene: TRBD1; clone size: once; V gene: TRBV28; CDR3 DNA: TGTGCCAGCAGTTTCCAGGGGGCGAACACTGAAGCTTTCTTT; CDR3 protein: CASSFQGANTEAFF
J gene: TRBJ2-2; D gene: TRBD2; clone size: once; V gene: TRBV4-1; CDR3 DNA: TGCGCCAGCAGCCAAGTTCCTAGCGGGAGGACGAACACCGGGGAGCTGTTTTTT; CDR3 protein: CASSQVPSGRTNTGELFF
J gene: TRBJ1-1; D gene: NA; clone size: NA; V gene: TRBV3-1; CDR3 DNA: TGTGCCAGCAGCCACCGGACAGCGAACACTGAAGCTTTCTTT; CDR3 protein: CASSHRTANTEAFF
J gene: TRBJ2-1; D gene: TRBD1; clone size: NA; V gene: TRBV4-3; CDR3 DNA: TGCGCCAGCAGCCAAGAACGGGACAGCTACAATGAGCAGTTCTTC; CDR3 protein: CASSQERDSYNEQFF
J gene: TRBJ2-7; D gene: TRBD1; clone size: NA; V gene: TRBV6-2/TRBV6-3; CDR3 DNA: TGTGCCAGCTCCCAGGGGGCCCACTACGAGCAGTACTTC; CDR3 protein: CASSQGAHYEQYF
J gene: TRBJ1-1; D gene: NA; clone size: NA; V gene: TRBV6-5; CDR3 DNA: TGTGCCAGCAGGCGGGGTGAGGGTGAAGCTTTCTTT; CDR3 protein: CASRRGEGEAFF
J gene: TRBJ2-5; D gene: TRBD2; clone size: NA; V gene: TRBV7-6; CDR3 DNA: TGTGCCAGCAGCCCCGGGACTAGCGGGGGACCGAGTATGGGGACCCAGTACTTC; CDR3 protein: CASSPGTSGGPSMGTQYF
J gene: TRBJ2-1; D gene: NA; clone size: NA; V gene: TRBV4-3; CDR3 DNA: TGCGCCAGCAGCCAAGATTCTCAGGGGTACAATGAGCAGTTCTTC; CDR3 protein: CASSQDSQGYNEQFF
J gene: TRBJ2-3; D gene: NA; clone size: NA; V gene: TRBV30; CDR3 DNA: TGTGCCTGGAGTCAGGGGGGGAAGCAGTATTTT; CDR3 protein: CAWSQGGKQYF
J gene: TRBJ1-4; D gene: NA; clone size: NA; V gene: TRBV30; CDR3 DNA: TGTGCGCTGACAACGTTGGGGGATGAAAAACTGTTTTTT; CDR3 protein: CALTTLGDEKLFF
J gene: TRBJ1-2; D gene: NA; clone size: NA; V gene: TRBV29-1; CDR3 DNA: TGCAGCGTTGTGCGGGGAAATGGCTACACCTTC; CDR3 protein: CSVVRGNGYTF
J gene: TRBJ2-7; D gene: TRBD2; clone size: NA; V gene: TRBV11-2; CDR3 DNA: TGTGCCAGCAGTCCCACGCGGGTAGCGGGAGTGGTTCCCTACGAGCAGTACTTC; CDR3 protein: CASSPTRVAGVVPYEQYF
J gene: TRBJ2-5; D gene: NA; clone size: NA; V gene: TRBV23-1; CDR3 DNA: TGCGCCAGCAGTCAAACGGGACCTTACTTC; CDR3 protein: CASSQTGPYF
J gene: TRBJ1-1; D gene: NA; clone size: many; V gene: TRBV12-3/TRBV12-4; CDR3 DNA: TGTGCCAGCAGCTTAGGGGGGAACACTGAAGCTTTCTTT; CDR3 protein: CASSLGGNTEAFF
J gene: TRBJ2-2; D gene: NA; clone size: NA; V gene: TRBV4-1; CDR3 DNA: TGCGCCAGCAGCCAGCAGGGGAACGACGGGGAGCTGTTTTTT; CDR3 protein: CASSQQGNDGELFF
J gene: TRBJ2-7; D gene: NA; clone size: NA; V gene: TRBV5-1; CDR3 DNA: TGCGCCAGCAGCTCGCGGGGAAAGGCGGACTCCTACGAGCAGTACTTC; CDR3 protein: CASSSRGKADSYEQYF
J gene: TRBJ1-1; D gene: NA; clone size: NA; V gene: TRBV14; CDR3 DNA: TGTGCCAGCAGCCAAGATTCTTCTGAAGCTTTCTTT; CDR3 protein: CASSQDSSEAFF
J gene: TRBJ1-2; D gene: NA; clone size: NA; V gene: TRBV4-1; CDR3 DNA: TGCGCCAGCAGCCAAGATCAGGGTTTGAACTATGGCTACACCTTC; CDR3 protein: CASSQDQGLNYGYTF
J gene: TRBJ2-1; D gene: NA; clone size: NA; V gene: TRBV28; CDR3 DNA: TGTGCCAGCAGTTTCCCCGCCGTCGGGGCCCAGTTCTTC; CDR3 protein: CASSFPAVGAQFF
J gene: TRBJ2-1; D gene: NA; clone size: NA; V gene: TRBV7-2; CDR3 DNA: TGTGCCAGCAGCTTAAGTGGGGTGCGGAATGAGCAGTTCTTC; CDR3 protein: CASSLSGVRNEQFF
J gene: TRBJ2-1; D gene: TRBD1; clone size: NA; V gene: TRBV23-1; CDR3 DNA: TGCGCCAGCAGTCGGACAGGGTACAAACCAATAAACTACAATGAGCAGTTCTTC; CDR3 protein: CASSRTGYKPINYNEQFF
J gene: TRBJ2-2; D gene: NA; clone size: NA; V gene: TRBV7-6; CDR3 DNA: TGTGCCAGCAGCCACAACAGGGCCGGGGAGCTGTTTTTT; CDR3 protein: CASSHNRAGELFF
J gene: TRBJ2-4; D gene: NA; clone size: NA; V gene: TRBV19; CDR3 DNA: TGTGCCAGTAGGGACGGTCCCAAAAACATTCAGTACTTC; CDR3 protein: CASRDGPKNIQYF
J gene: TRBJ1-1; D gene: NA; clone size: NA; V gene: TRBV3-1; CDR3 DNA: TGTGCCAGCAGCCAAGATCCTGCTCGAGAAGCTTTCTTT; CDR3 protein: CASSQDPAREAFF
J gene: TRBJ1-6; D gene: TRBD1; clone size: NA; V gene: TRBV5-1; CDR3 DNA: TGCGCCAGCAGCTTGGAGGGACAGATTAATTCACCCCTCCACTTT; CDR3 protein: CASSLEGQINSPLHF
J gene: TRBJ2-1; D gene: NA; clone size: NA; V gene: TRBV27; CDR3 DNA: TGTGCCAGCAGGTTCGGGCGGGGCCTCAATGAGCAGTTCTTC; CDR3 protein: CASRFGRGLNEQFF
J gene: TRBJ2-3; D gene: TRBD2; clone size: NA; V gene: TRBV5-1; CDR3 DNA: TGCGCCAGCAGCTTGGGACTAGCGGGGCGGTCAGATACGCAGTATTTT; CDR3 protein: CASSLGLAGRSDTQYF